Listed below are T cell receptor beta chains from one sample, sequenced in a study of T cells in Graves' hyperthyroidism and ophthalmopathy. TCRdb called the multiplex PCR reads again in MiXCR, with one record for every CDR3 protein. This sample has fewer than 900,000 distinct CDR3 sequences, with about 16% found just once. The sample taken for sequencing was blood. The receptors stem from a man aged 18-30 years with Graves' hyperthyroidism. CDR3s include the opening cysteine and the closing phenylalanine or tryptophan. A D gene is named only where the DNA matches it firmly. Clone size is not always given. Where it is, it says once, few, many or a class for expanded clones.

D	V	size	J	CDR3	DNA
NA	TRBV18	NA	TRBJ2-7	CASSPKRDSYEQYF	TGTGCCAGCTCACCGAAGAGAGACTCCTACGAGCAGTACTTC
TRBD2	TRBV29-1	NA	TRBJ2-3	CSVGRLAGFADTQYF	TGCAGCGTTGGCCGACTAGCGGGATTCGCAGATACGCAGTATTTT
NA	TRBV10-3	NA	TRBJ1-2	CAISEHTGHYGYTF	TGTGCCATCAGTGAGCACACAGGGCACTATGGCTACACCTTC
NA	TRBV7-3	NA	TRBJ1-1	CASSSNGFGTEAFF	TGTGCCAGCAGCTCAAATGGTTTCGGCACTGAAGCTTTCTTT
NA	TRBV20-1	few	TRBJ1-5	CSAAGGGPNQPQHF	TGCAGTGCTGCTGGGGGGGGGCCAAATCAGCCCCAGCATTTT
NA	TRBV10-2	many	TRBJ2-7	CASRMEAGASYEQYF	TGCGCCAGCCGCATGGAGGCGGGGGCCTCCTACGAGCAGTACTTC
NA	TRBV30	NA	TRBJ2-7	CAWSRNRASYEQYF	TGTGCCTGGAGTAGGAACAGGGCTTCCTACGAGCAGTACTTC
TRBD2	TRBV11-2	NA	TRBJ2-1	CASSYEAGIGLARYNEQFF	TGTGCCAGCAGCTACGAGGCCGGTATCGGACTAGCGAGATACAATGAGCAGTTCTTC
NA	TRBV5-1	NA	TRBJ2-5	CASSVQVSQETQYF	TGCGCCAGCAGCGTACAGGTTTCCCAAGAGACCCAGTACTTC
NA	TRBV12-3/TRBV12-4	NA	TRBJ2-4	CASSYRVAVAKNIQYF	TGTGCCAGCAGTTACAGGGTGGCTGTAGCCAAAAACATTCAGTACTTC
NA	TRBV7-9	many	TRBJ2-1	CASSFRDSYNEQFF	TGTGCCAGCAGCTTCCGGGACTCCTACAATGAGCAGTTCTTC
NA	TRBV11-2	many	TRBJ2-7	CASSPEGGLRLHEQYF	TGTGCCAGCAGCCCAGAGGGGGGGCTAAGGCTCCACGAGCAGTACTTC
NA	TRBV28	few	TRBJ1-5	CASSLQISNQPQHF	TGTGCCAGCAGTTTACAGATTAGCAATCAGCCCCAGCATTTT
TRBD2	TRBV6-2/TRBV6-3	few	TRBJ2-1	CASSPLAVNEQFF	TGTGCCAGCAGTCCCCTAGCGGTCAATGAGCAGTTCTTC
NA	TRBV7-9	many	TRBJ2-7	CASSLDGTKARTYEQYF	TGTGCCAGCAGCTTAGACGGGACCAAGGCGCGTACCTACGAGCAGTACTTC
NA	TRBV11-2	many	TRBJ2-7	CASSLLVGPYEQYF	TGTGCCAGCAGCTTGCTGGTGGGCCCCTACGAGCAGTACTTC
TRBD2	TRBV14	NA	TRBJ2-7	CASSPFVREGPYEQYF	TGTGCCAGCAGCCCCTTTGTGCGGGAGGGCCCCTACGAGCAGTACTTC
NA	TRBV11-2	many	TRBJ2-7	CASSSGTRGTSWDEQYF	TGTGCCAGCAGCTCAGGAACGAGAGGGACGTCGTGGGACGAGCAGTACTTC
TRBD1	TRBV3-1	few	TRBJ1-6	CASSPRDRRNSPLHF	TGTGCCAGCAGCCCTAGGGACAGGAGAAATTCACCCCTCCACTTT
NA	TRBV6-5	NA	TRBJ2-3	CASSYLPTAQGDTQYF	TGTGCCAGCAGTTACCTTCCCACCGCACAGGGAGATACGCAGTATTTT
TRBD2	TRBV19	few	TRBJ2-5	CASRTTSGRAQYF	TGTGCCAGTAGAACGACTAGCGGGAGGGCCCAGTACTTC
NA	TRBV5-1	many	TRBJ2-3	CASSLVQGSTDTQYF	TGCGCCAGCAGCTTGGTACAGGGTAGCACAGATACGCAGTATTTT
NA	TRBV24-1	many	TRBJ2-1	CATSDIAGLGYNEQFF	TGTGCCACCAGTGATATCGCGGGCCTGGGTTACAATGAGCAGTTCTTC
NA	TRBV28	many	TRBJ2-5	CASSLSLRETQYF	TGTGCCAGCAGTCTCTCCTTGCGGGAGACCCAGTACTTC
TRBD2	TRBV4-2	few	TRBJ2-2	CASTGASGNTGELFF	TGTGCCAGCACCGGGGCTAGCGGGAACACCGGGGAGCTGTTTTTT
TRBD1	TRBV18	few	TRBJ2-2	CASSPPTGKLFF	TGTGCCAGCTCACCACCGACAGGGAAGCTGTTTTTT
NA	TRBV2	many	TRBJ1-5	CASSAGDNQPQHF	TGTGCCAGCAGTGCCGGGGACAATCAGCCCCAGCATTTT
NA	TRBV28	many	TRBJ1-2	CASSLRTGYTF	TGTGCCAGCAGTTTAAGGACTGGCTACACCTTC
NA	TRBV28	many	TRBJ2-2	CASSFRYLVNTGELFF	TGTGCCAGCAGTTTCCGATACCTAGTGAACACCGGGGAGCTGTTTTTT